The source of this T cell receptor (beta chain) is a study of glioma-infiltrating T cells after dendritic cell vaccination. Looking at the study overall: Treatment, given 2003 to 2012, was autologous tumor lysate-pulsed dendritic cell vaccination.

This CDR3 is built from 14 residues. Germline V gene data show CDR1 as SGDLS and CDR2 as YYNGEE. The V end was cut by 3 bases, the J end by 6 bases, with 16 bases between. Sequencing used immunoSEQ multiplex PCR; TCRdb keeps in-frame clones, though not all of them. Here the sample spans some 87,000 clones, approximately 81% being singletons. The sequence was obtained from a human donor with glioblastoma. The sequences come from blood, collected before dendritic cell vaccination. The genes are TRBV9 and TRBJ2-7; D possibly corresponds to TRBD2 (6 bases). In DNA form, the CDR3 reads TGTGCCAGCAGCGCGGCCCCTTTGGGGGGCGAGCAGTACTTC. Its translation is CASSAAPLGGEQYF.